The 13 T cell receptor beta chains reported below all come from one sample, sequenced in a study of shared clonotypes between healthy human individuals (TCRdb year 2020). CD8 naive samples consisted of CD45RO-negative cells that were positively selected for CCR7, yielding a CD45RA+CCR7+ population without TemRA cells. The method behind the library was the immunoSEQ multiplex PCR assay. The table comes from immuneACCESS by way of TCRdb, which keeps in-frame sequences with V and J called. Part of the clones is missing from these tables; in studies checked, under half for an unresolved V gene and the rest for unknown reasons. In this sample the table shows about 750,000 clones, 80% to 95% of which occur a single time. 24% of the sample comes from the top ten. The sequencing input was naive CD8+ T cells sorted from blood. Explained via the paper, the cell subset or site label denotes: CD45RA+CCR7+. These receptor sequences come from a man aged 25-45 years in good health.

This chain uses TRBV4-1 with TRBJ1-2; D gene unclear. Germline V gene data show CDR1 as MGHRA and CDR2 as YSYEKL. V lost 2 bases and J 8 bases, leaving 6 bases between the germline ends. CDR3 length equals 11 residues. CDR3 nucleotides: TGCGCCAGCAGCCAAAACAGAGGCTACACCTTC. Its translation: CASSQNRGYTF.

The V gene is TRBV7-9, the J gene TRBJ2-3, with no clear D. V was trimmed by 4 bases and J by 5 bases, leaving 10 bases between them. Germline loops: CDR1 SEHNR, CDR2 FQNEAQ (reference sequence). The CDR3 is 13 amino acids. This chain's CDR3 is CASSSGLQDTQYF. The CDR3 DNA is TGTGCCAGCAGCTCCGGGTTGCAAGATACGCAGTATTTT.

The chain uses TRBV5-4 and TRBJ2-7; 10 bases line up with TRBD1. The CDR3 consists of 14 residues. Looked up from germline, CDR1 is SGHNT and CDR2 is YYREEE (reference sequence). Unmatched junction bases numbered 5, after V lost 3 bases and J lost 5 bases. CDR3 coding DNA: TGTGCCAGCAGCTCCGGGACAGGGGCTAACGAGCAGTACTTC. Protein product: CASSSGTGANEQYF.

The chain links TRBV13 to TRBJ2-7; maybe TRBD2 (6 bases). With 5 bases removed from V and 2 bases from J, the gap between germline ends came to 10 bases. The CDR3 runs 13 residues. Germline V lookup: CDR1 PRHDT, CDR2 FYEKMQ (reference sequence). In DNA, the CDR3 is TGTGCCAGCAGCGCGGGGTCGACCTACGAGCAGTACTTC. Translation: CASSAGSTYEQYF.

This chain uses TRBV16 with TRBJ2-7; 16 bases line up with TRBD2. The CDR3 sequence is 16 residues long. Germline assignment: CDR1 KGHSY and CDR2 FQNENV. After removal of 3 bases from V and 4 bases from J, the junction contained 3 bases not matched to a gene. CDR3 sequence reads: CASSHGTSGRVYEQYF. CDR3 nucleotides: TGTGCCAGCAGCCACGGGACTAGCGGGAGGGTTTACGAGCAGTACTTC.

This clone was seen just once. CDR3 sequence: CASSLGGLAGEETQYF. The CDR3 nucleotides read TGTGCCAGCAGCTTGGGGGGACTAGCGGGAGAAGAGACCCAGTACTTC. This rearrangement joins TRBV7-2 to TRBJ2-5; 14 bases line up with TRBD2. This CDR3 spans 16 amino acids. Per the germline V gene, CDR1 is SGHTA and CDR2 is FQGNSA. J lost 3 bases, V lost 3 bases, and 3 bases had no gene match.

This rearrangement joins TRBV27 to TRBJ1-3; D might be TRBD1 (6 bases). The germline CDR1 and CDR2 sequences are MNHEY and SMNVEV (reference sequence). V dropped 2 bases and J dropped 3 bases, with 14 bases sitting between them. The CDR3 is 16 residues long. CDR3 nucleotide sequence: TGTGCCAGCAGTTTAACAGGGATTACAGATGGAAACACCATATATTTT. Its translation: CASSLTGITDGNTIYF.

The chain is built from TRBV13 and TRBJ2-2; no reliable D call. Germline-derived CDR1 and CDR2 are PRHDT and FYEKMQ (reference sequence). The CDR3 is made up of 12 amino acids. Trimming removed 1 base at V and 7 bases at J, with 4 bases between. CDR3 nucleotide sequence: TGTGCCAGCAGCTTAGTTGTCGGGGAGCTGTTTTTT. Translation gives CASSLVVGELFF. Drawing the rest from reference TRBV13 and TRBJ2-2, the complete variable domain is AAGVIQSPRHLIKEKRETATLKCYPIPRHDTVYWYQQGPGQDPQFLISFYEKMQSDKGSIPDRFSAQQFSDYHSELNMSSLELGDSALYFCASSLVVGELFFGEGSRLTVL.

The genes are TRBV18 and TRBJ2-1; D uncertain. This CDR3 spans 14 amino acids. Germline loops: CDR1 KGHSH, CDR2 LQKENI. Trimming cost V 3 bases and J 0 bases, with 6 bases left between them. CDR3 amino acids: CASSPISSYNEQFF. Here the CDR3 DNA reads TGTGCCAGCTCACCTATCAGCTCCTACAATGAGCAGTTCTTC.

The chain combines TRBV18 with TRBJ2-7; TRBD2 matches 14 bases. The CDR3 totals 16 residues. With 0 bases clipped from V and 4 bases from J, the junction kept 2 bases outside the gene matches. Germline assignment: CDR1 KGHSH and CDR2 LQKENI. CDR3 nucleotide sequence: TGTGCCAGCTCACCACCTGGGACTAGCGGGAGATACGAGCAGTACTTC. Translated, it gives CASSPPGTSGRYEQYF.

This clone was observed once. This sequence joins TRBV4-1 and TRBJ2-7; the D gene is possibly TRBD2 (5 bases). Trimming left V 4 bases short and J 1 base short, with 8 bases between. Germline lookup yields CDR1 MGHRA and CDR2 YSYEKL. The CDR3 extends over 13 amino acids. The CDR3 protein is CASSLSGSYEQYF. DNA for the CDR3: TGCGCCAGCAGCCTTTCGGGGTCCTACGAGCAGTACTTC.

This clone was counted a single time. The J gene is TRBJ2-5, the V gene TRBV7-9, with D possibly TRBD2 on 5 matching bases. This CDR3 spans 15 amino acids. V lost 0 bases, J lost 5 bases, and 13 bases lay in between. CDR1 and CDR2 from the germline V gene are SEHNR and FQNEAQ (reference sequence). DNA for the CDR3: TGTGCCAGCAGCTTAGCGTCGGGGTTTGGGGAGACCCAGTACTTC. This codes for CASSLASGFGETQYF.

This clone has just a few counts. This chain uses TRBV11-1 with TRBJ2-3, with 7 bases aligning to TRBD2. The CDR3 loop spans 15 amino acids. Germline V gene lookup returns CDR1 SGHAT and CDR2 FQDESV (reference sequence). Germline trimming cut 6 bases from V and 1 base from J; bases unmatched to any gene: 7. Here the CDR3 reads CASSSLAFGTDTQYF. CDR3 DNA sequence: TGTGCCAGCAGTTCACTAGCGTTTGGCACAGATACGCAGTATTTT.